This T cell receptor beta chain came from a study of CXCR3-negative and CXCR3-positive naive CD8 T cells. UMI-tagged TRB cDNA libraries were built via 5' RACE. For each CDR3 protein, TCRdb gives one entry from its re-call of the 5' RACE reads, without DNA. Recorded for this sample: over 70,000 distinct CDR3 sequences. Study-level results: CXCR3-positive naive cells had TRB CDR3s that were more hydrophobic than CXCR3-negative naive cells had.

Germline V gene lookup returns CDR1 KGHSY and CDR2 FQNENV. The CDR3 loop spans 16 amino acids. With respect to this clonotype: Its antigen is not known.

Sequencing used naive CXCR3+ CD8+ T cells from blood. Subset meaning: CD45RO-CCR7+CD27+CD95- naive CD8+ T cells expressing CXCR3 (TNR3+). The chain carries TRBV16 and TRBJ1-2; TCRdb designates TRBD1, a call that cannot be tested without DNA. This receptor was obtained from a human donor in good health. Some clones in this sample may be carry-over from other donors' samples. This chain's CDR3 is CASSQVSGGAIYGYTF.